The T cell receptor beta chain under discussion was sequenced for a study of regulatory T cells in long-lasting Graves disease. Findings and limits, study-wide: Tissue studied was limited to peripheral blood, excluding thyroid tissue.

The J segment lost 5 bases and the V segment lost 10 bases, leaving 7 bases of the junction unmatched. CDR3 length: 12 residues. The germline gives CDR1 MNHNS, CDR2 SASEGT. A remark on this clonotype: Its antigen is as yet unknown.

Library construction for TCR beta used iRepertoire HTBI primers and Arm-PCR of CDR3 regions. Source study methods: Identification across samples found more than 55 TRBV and some 13 TRBJ segments. Each CDR3 protein gets one entry after TCRdb re-called the multiplex PCR reads with MiXCR. These V and J calls rely on TCRdb rather than the paper's analysis. The sample holds around 460,000 distinct CDR3 sequences, 22% seen once. As for time point: persistent/refractory GD, antithyroid drugs over 5 years with positive TRAb. RNA extracted from PBMCs served as the sequencing template. The sample was peripheral blood mononuclear cells (PBMCs), taken when the disease was refractory, from a patient treated with antithyroid drugs. The sequence was collected from a female donor with Graves disease. The chain uses TRBV6-1 and TRBJ2-5, with 7 bases that match TRBD2. The CDR3 nucleotides read TGTGCCACCGCGGGAGAAGGGGAGACCCAGTACTTC. Translating it yields CATAGEGETQYF.